The 25 T cell receptor beta chains given below trace back to one sample, sequenced in a study of shared clonotypes between healthy human individuals. The data were produced by immunoSEQ multiplex PCR, yet TCRdb's version contains in-frame clones alone and is incomplete. The repertoire holds fewer than 650,000 clones, with around 81% as singletons. Source material: PBMCs. These receptors all stem from a woman between 40 and 55 years old in good health. Some clones in this sample may be carry-over from other donors' samples.

With respect to this clone: A much larger clone differs by one base, so this may be a read error. The CDR3 end shows no conserved phenylalanine or tryptophan, and so a read error is likely. The chain has TRBV2 and TRBJ2-7; D is possibly TRBD2 (6 bases). V lost 7 bases, J lost 3 bases, and 16 bases lay in between. This CDR3 has 14 residues. Germline CDR1 SNHLY, CDR2 FYNNEI. The CDR3 DNA reads as TGTGCCAGCAAAAGACTAGAGCGGAACTACGAGCAGTACTTA. It codes for CASKRLERNYEQYL.

The chain links TRBV5-4 to TRBJ2-1; no firm D call. Trimming removed 3 bases at V and 10 bases at J, with 14 bases between. Germline V gene lookup returns CDR1 SGHNT and CDR2 YYREEE (reference sequence). CDR3 size: 13 residues. The CDR3 DNA reads as TGTGCCAGCAGCTGGGGAAGAACTGGGGAGCAGTTCTTC. Its protein is CASSWGRTGEQFF.

V usage is TRBV7-9 and J usage is TRBJ2-3; 9 nucleotides align to TRBD1. The CDR3 totals 15 residues. The junction had 7 bases not matched to a gene; V was cut back by 5 bases and J by 4 bases. Germline-derived CDR1 and CDR2 are SEHNR and FQNEAQ (reference sequence). The CDR3, as DNA: TGTGCCAGCAGCCGAACAGGGGGCATCGCAGATACGCAGTATTTT. This translates into CASSRTGGIADTQYF.

The genes are TRBV2 and TRBJ2-1; 9 bases align to TRBD1. CDR1 is SNHLY, CDR2 FYNNEI, per germline. Trimming took 6 bases from V and 7 from J; bases not matched to a gene: 7. This CDR3 has 14 residues. The CDR3 is CASRPTGTGNEQFF. The DNA of the CDR3 is TGTGCCAGCAGACCTACCGGGACAGGGAATGAGCAGTTCTTC.

This chain's CDR3 is CASSQGGNVLTF. Here the CDR3 DNA reads TGTGCCAGCAGCCAAGGAGGTAACGTCCTGACTTTC. The V call is TRBV4-2, the J call TRBJ2-6; D not certain. Germline-derived CDR1 and CDR2 are LGHNA and YNFKEQ. V lost 1 base, J lost 10 bases, and 5 bases lay in between. The CDR3 sequence is 12 residues long.

The chain is built from TRBV28 and TRBJ1-2; D remains unclear. The length of the CDR3 is 18 residues. Germline CDR1 and CDR2: MDHEN and SYDVKM. The V gene lost 3 bases and the J gene lost 0 bases, with 20 bases spanning the gap. CDR3 loop: CASSFHGTGKWSNYGYTF. CDR3 bases: TGTGCCAGCAGTTTTCATGGTACCGGGAAGTGGTCTAACTATGGCTACACCTTC.

The chain combines TRBV6-1 with TRBJ2-6; no clear D gene. The V gene's germline CDR1 is MNHNS and CDR2 SASEGT. Trimming took off 2 bases at V and 1 base at J, with 6 bases between the two ends. The CDR3 runs 15 residues. The CDR3 protein is CASSEKSSGANVLTF. The CDR3 coding sequence is TGTGCCAGCAGTGAAAAGTCTTCTGGGGCCAACGTCCTGACTTTC.

The sample holds one count of this clone. The chain combines TRBV2 with TRBJ1-5; D call uncertain. This CDR3 spans 14 amino acids. CDR1 and CDR2 from the germline V gene are SNHLY and FYNNEI. Trimming removed 0 bases at V and 6 bases at J, with 9 bases between. Written as DNA, the CDR3 is TGTGCCAGCAGTGAAGCGCCCTCTTTTCAGCCCCAGCATTTT. It codes for CASSEAPSFQPQHF.

The chain carries TRBV7-2 and TRBJ1-2; D gene unclear. The V gene lost 5 bases and the J gene lost 1 base, with 11 bases spanning the gap. The CDR3 is 14 amino acids. Germline values: CDR1 SGHTA, CDR2 FQGNSA. The CDR3 protein is CASSSGRGNYGYTF. CDR3 sequence (DNA): TGTGCCAGCAGCAGCGGGCGGGGTAACTATGGCTACACCTTC. Combining the CDR3 with reference TRBV7-2 and TRBJ1-2 gives the whole variable domain GAGVSQSPSNKVTEKGKDVELRCDPISGHTALYWYRQSLGQGLEFLIYFQGNSAPDKSGLPSDRFSAERTGGSVSTLTIQRTQQEDSAVYLCASSSGRGNYGYTFGSGTRLTVV.

The rearrangement joins TRBV7-3 to TRBJ2-1, with 8 nucleotides matching TRBD2. Germline V gene sequence: CDR1 SGHTA, CDR2 FQGTGA. The CDR3 totals 16 residues. J was trimmed by 8 bases and V by 5 bases; bases with no gene match: 14. CDR3 in amino acids: CASSRQSGLGYDEQFF. The CDR3 nucleotides read TGTGCCAGCAGCCGACAATCGGGACTAGGGTACGATGAGCAGTTCTTC.

The chain is built from TRBV6-1 and TRBJ1-1; D perhaps matches TRBD1 (5 bases). This CDR3 comprises 15 residues. The V and J ends lost 5 bases and 1 base respectively, with 14 bases between them. Per germline, CDR1 MNHNS and CDR2 SASEGT. This CDR3 reads CASSTSGDRNTEAFF. DNA of the CDR3: TGTGCCAGCAGTACGTCAGGCGACAGGAACACTGAAGCTTTCTTT.

The chain has TRBV27 and TRBJ1-5; 8 bases fit TRBD1. The CDR3 runs to 14 residues. With 5 bases clipped from V and 5 bases from J, the junction kept 5 bases outside the gene matches. Per germline, CDR1 MNHEY and CDR2 SMNVEV (reference sequence). The CDR3 nucleotides read TGTGCCAGCAGTCTTATGACAGGGGATCAGCCCCAGCATTTT. Amino acid sequence: CASSLMTGDQPQHF.

J is TRBJ2-7 and V is TRBV11-1; 7 bases align to TRBD2. Germline V gene data show CDR1 as SGHAT and CDR2 as FQDESV (reference sequence). CDR3 length: 16 amino acids. J was trimmed by 2 bases and V by 5 bases; bases with no gene match: 12. For the CDR3, the DNA is TGTGCCAGCAGCCCAGGAGAACGGGAGGCCCCCTACGAGCAGTACTTC. Its translation is CASSPGEREAPYEQYF.

V gene TRBV19 combines with J gene TRBJ2-2, with D possibly TRBD2 on 6 matching bases. The V and J ends lost 3 bases and 4 bases respectively, with 15 bases between them. Germline lookup yields CDR1 LNHDA and CDR2 SQIVND (reference sequence). The CDR3 is 16 amino acids. The CDR3: CASSIVQYGGTGELFF. As DNA, the CDR3 is TGTGCCAGTAGTATTGTCCAGTACGGGGGCACCGGGGAGCTGTTTTTT. The whole variable domain, filled in from reference TRBV19 and TRBJ2-2, reads DGGITQSPKYLFRKEGQNVTLSCEQNLNHDAMYWYRQDPGQGLRLIYYSQIVNDFQKGDIAEGYSVSREKKESFPLTVTSAQKNPTAFYLCASSIVQYGGTGELFFGEGSRLTVL.

Turning to this clone: The germline gene is not matched at one end of the junction; a read error may be the cause. Additional DNA sequences in this sample encode the identical CDR3. This rearrangement joins TRBV7-8 to TRBJ1-1; TRBD1 matches 11 bases. Per the germline V gene, CDR1 is SGHVS and CDR2 is FQNEAQ. The CDR3 totals 16 residues. The CDR3 DNA reads TGTGCCAGCAGCTTAATCCGGGACAGGGGGAACACCGAAGCTTTCTTT. As protein: CASSLIRDRGNTEAFF.

This rearrangement joins TRBV7-7 to TRBJ2-5; TRBD2 is a possible D gene (5 bases). Germline V gene data show CDR1 as SSHAT and CDR2 as FNYEAQ (reference sequence). The V end was cut by 5 bases, the J end by 1 base, with 14 bases between. This CDR3 contains 15 residues. CDR3 protein: CASSREGGPQETQYF. In nucleotides, the CDR3 is TGTGCCAGCAGCCGTGAAGGCGGGCCCCAAGAGACCCAGTACTTC.

This rearrangement joins TRBV28 to TRBJ1-3, with D unresolved. V was cut by 5 bases and J by 1 base, with 9 bases left in between. CDR3 length: 14 amino acids. Germline assignment: CDR1 MDHEN and CDR2 SYDVKM. CDR3 nucleotide sequence: TGTGCCAGCAGTCCATCCGGGTCTGGAAACACCATATATTTT. Residues: CASSPSGSGNTIYF.

The chain is built from TRBV9 and TRBJ2-7; 11 bases map to TRBD2. Germline V gene lookup returns CDR1 SGDLS and CDR2 YYNGEE. The CDR3 spans 15 residues. V shed 3 bases, J shed 5 bases, and the junction held 7 bases outside the gene matches. CDR3 coding DNA: TGTGCCAGCAGCGCAACACTAGCGGGAGCCCACGAGCAGTACTTC. It codes for CASSATLAGAHEQYF.

A note on this clone: Other DNA sequences in this sample translate to the same CDR3. The chain employs TRBV2 and TRBJ1-2; 7 bases map to TRBD1. The J segment lost 5 bases and the V segment lost 3 bases, leaving 15 bases of the junction unmatched. This CDR3 spans 17 amino acids. Germline loops: CDR1 SNHLY, CDR2 FYNNEI. DNA for the CDR3: TGTGCCAGCAGTGAGTTTGGGACAGTGGGGTCGAGTTATGGCTACACCTTC. This sequence encodes CASSEFGTVGSSYGYTF.

This chain uses TRBV28 with TRBJ1-2, with TRBD1 as a possible D gene (6 bases). The germline CDR1 and CDR2 sequences are MDHEN and SYDVKM. V lost 3 bases and J 7 bases, leaving 12 bases between the germline ends. There are 13 residues in the CDR3. The CDR3 sequence: CASSFLAGAGYTF. The CDR3 nucleotides read TGTGCCAGCAGTTTTCTGGCAGGGGCTGGCTACACCTTC.

The rearrangement joins TRBV11-3 to TRBJ1-5; D gene ambiguous. Germline V gene sequence: CDR1 SGHNT, CDR2 YENEEA. The CDR3 is 15 residues long. Between the trimmed V and J ends, which lost 2 bases and 2 bases, there was a span of 10 bases. The CDR3 bases are TGTGCCAGCAGCTTAACGAGGACTGGCAATCAGCCCCAGCATTTT. Residues: CASSLTRTGNQPQHF.

This chain connects TRBV28 to TRBJ1-1; no firm D call. V lost 9 bases and J 1 base, leaving 12 bases between the germline ends. The CDR3 consists of 13 residues. In germline, CDR1 is MDHEN, CDR2 SYDVKM. CDR3 in amino acids: CASALRGNTEAFF. For the CDR3, the DNA is TGTGCCAGTGCCCTGCGGGGGAACACTGAAGCTTTCTTT.

The chain employs TRBV19 and TRBJ2-2; 13 positions agree with TRBD2. The CDR3 has 15 amino acids. V trimming: 8 bases; J trimming: 8 bases; junction bases outside the gene matches: 8. Germline CDR1 and CDR2: LNHDA and SQIVND (reference sequence). The CDR3 coding sequence is TGTGCCAGTTCTGGACTAGCGGGAGAACCGGGGGAGCTGTTTTTT. This encodes CASSGLAGEPGELFF.

The chain carries TRBV11-1 and TRBJ2-6, with D uncertain. Trimming left V 5 bases short and J 0 bases short, with 8 bases between. Germline CDR1 reads SGHAT; CDR2 reads FQDESV (reference sequence). The CDR3 runs to 15 residues. The CDR3 coding sequence is TGTGCCAGCAGCCTAAGTTTCTCTGGGGCCAACGTCCTGACTTTC. Its translation is CASSLSFSGANVLTF.

V and J are TRBV28 and TRBJ2-7; 7 positions match TRBD2. Germline assignment: CDR1 MDHEN and CDR2 SYDVKM. Trimming cost V 9 bases and J 2 bases; bases outside gene matches: 10. The CDR3 is made up of 14 amino acids. CDR3 DNA: TGTGCCAGTCTAACTAGCGTCGGTCCCTACGAGCAGTACTTC. It encodes CASLTSVGPYEQYF.